These 30 T cell receptor beta chains were all obtained from the same sample, sequenced in a study of cytomegalovirus exposure and HLA in healthy donors. PCR amplification relied on 60 Vbeta primers (plus 13 Jbeta primers). Clones were sequenced by immunoSEQ multiplex PCR, and TCRdb holds only the in-frame ones, with some missing. The sample lists some 150,000 clones; roughly 70% were seen once. The sequencing sample was made of PBMCs. All receptors come from a woman aged 40 to 50 in good health and CMV-seronegative.

V gene TRBV6-6 combines with J gene TRBJ2-2, with D possibly being TRBD2 (6 bases). The CDR3 extends over 15 amino acids. CDR1 and CDR2 from the germline V gene are MNHNY and SVGAGI (reference sequence). Trimming removed 7 bases from V and 4 bases from J, with 16 bases in between. The CDR3 DNA follows: TGTGCCAGCACGCCTGCGGGGAGGATCACCGGGGAGCTGTTTTTT. Residues: CASTPAGRITGELFF.

The V gene is TRBV19, the J gene TRBJ1-5; no definite D call. The CDR3 length is 13 residues. Germline-derived CDR1 and CDR2 are LNHDA and SQIVND (reference sequence). Trimming took off 0 bases at V and 5 bases at J, with 5 bases between the two ends. CDR3 DNA: TGTGCCAGTAGTATAGATTATCATCAGCCCCAGCATTTT. This sequence encodes CASSIDYHQPQHF.

V is TRBV5-1 and J is TRBJ1-4; weak D call: TRBD1 (5 bases). The CDR3 runs 15 residues. Germline V gene sequence: CDR1 SGHRS, CDR2 YFSETQ. V was pared by 4 bases and J by 8 bases, with 18 bases between. DNA for the CDR3: TGCGCCAGCAGCCGTACCTACGACAGTACCGAAAAACTGTTTTTT. Residues: CASSRTYDSTEKLFF.

The chain combines TRBV13 with TRBJ2-7; the D is unclear. The V gene's germline CDR1 is PRHDT and CDR2 FYEKMQ (reference sequence). There are 12 residues in the CDR3. With 5 bases removed from V and 4 bases from J, the gap between germline ends came to 9 bases. This CDR3 is CASSPVNYEQYF. In nucleotides, the CDR3 is TGTGCCAGCAGCCCCGTAAATTACGAGCAGTACTTC.

The rearrangement joins TRBV19 to TRBJ2-4; 7 nucleotides align to TRBD1. The length of the CDR3 is 16 residues. Germline CDR1 is LNHDA and CDR2 is SQIVND (reference sequence). V shed 7 bases and J 0 bases; nucleotides not matched to a gene: 9. CDR3 sequence (DNA): TGTGCCAGTAAGGGACAGTTGCTTCTAGCCAAAAACATTCAGTACTTC. Its protein product is CASKGQLLLAKNIQYF.

The chain links TRBV7-6 to TRBJ1-6; 8 bases agree with TRBD1. Germline CDR1 SGHVS, CDR2 FNYEAQ. The CDR3 has 15 amino acids. Trimming at V came to 6 bases and at J to 8 bases, leaving 9 bases not matched to a gene. For the CDR3, the DNA is TGTGCCAGCAGTTTCACAGGGGGTAAAGATTCACCCCTCCACTTT. This sequence encodes CASSFTGGKDSPLHF. The whole variable domain, filled in from reference TRBV7-6 and TRBJ1-6, reads GAGVSQSPRYKVTKRGQDVALRCDPISGHVSLYWYRQALGQGPEFLTYFNYEAQQDKSGLPNDRFSAERPEGSISTLTIQRTEQRDSAMYRCASSFTGGKDSPLHFGNGTRLTVT.

The chain carries TRBV18 and TRBJ1-5; tentatively, D is TRBD1 (5 bases). Trimming left V 3 bases short and J 2 bases short, with 14 bases between. Germline V CDR1 and CDR2: KGHSH, LQKENI. This CDR3 is 16 amino acids long. DNA for the CDR3: TGTGCCAGCTCACCGACAGCCCCGGCGGGCAATCAGCCCCAGCATTTT. Amino acid sequence: CASSPTAPAGNQPQHF. The full variable domain, with the rest looked up from reference TRBV18 and TRBJ1-5, is NAGVMQNPRHLVRRRGQEARLRCSPMKGHSHVYWYRQLPEEGLKFMVYLQKENIIDESGMPKERFSAEFPKEGPSILRIQQVVRGDSAAYFCASSPTAPAGNQPQHFGDGTRLSIL.

CDR3 DNA: TGTGCCAGCAGGGACAGTTCCAAAAACATTCAGTACTTC. Translating it yields CASRDSSKNIQYF. The J gene is TRBJ2-4, the V gene TRBV5-4; tentatively, D is TRBD1 (6 bases). The CDR3 runs to 13 residues. The V end was cut by 5 bases, the J end by 2 bases, with 8 bases between. The germline CDR1 and CDR2 sequences are SGHNT and YYREEE (reference sequence). Based on the CDR3 plus reference TRBV5-4 and TRBJ2-4, the full variable domain is ETGVTQSPTHLIKTRGQQVTLRCSSQSGHNTVSWYQQALGQGPQFIFQYYREEENGRGNFPPRFSGLQFPNYSSELNVNALELDDSALYLCASRDSSKNIQYFGAGTRLSVL.

In this sample, this clone turned up a few times. The V gene is TRBV29-1, the J gene TRBJ1-5, with a possible D match to TRBD1 (6 bases). Germline values: CDR1 SQVTM, CDR2 ANQGSEA. The germline V and J ends were trimmed by 6 bases and 11 bases, with 20 bases remaining between them. CDR3 length: 13 residues. This CDR3 reads CSVIQGGLGAQHF. The CDR3 DNA sequence: TGCAGCGTCATACAGGGAGGGCTAGGGGCCCAGCATTTT.

The chain has TRBV6-5 and TRBJ1-6; possible D gene TRBD1, 5 bases. CDR1 is MNHEY, CDR2 SVGAGI, per germline. Trimming took 8 bases from V and 3 from J, leaving 11 bases between them. This CDR3 has 14 residues. The CDR3 DNA reads as TGTGCCAGCGCTCTTAGGGGCTATAATTCACCCCTCCACTTT. This translates into CASALRGYNSPLHF.

The chain uses TRBV5-1 and TRBJ2-1, with 7 bases that match TRBD1. Germline CDR1 is SGHRS and CDR2 is YFSETQ. This CDR3 comprises 15 residues. J was trimmed by 6 bases and V by 1 base; bases with no gene match: 7. The CDR3 DNA sequence: TGCGCCAGCAGCTTGTTCGGACAGGTTCCCAATGAGCAGTTCTTC. Its translation is CASSLFGQVPNEQFF. The full variable domain, rest sourced from reference TRBV5-1 and TRBJ2-1, is KAGVTQTPRYLIKTRGQQVTLSCSPISGHRSVSWYQQTPGQGLQFLFEYFSETQRNKGNFPGRFSGRQFSNSRSEMNVSTLELGDSALYLCASSLFGQVPNEQFFGPGTRLTVL.

The chain links TRBV7-2 to TRBJ1-2; D is perhaps TRBD1 (5 bases). The CDR3 length is 12 residues. CDR1 and CDR2 (germline): SGHTA, FQGNSA. V lost 2 bases and J lost 4, with 5 bases in between. The CDR3 sequence: CASSLQGYGYTF. In DNA, the CDR3 is TGTGCCAGCAGCTTACAGGGCTATGGCTACACCTTC.

The chain employs TRBV28 and TRBJ2-1; 8 positions match TRBD1. Per the germline V gene, CDR1 is MDHEN and CDR2 is SYDVKM. This CDR3 has 15 residues. V was clipped by 7 bases and J by 4 bases; unmatched bases: 9. Written as DNA, the CDR3 is TGTGCCAGCACCCCGGACAGGGAGTTATACAATGAGCAGTTCTTC. This gives the protein CASTPDRELYNEQFF.

In this sample, this clone turned up a few times. The CDR3 here is CASSEYPALANYGYTF. The CDR3 DNA is TGCGCCAGCAGTGAGTACCCAGCCCTAGCTAACTATGGCTACACCTTC. The chain carries TRBV10-2 and TRBJ1-2; D remains unclear. Germline values: CDR1 WSHSY, CDR2 SAAADI. This CDR3 spans 16 amino acids. Trimming took 1 base from V and 0 from J, leaving 12 bases between them.

The chain employs TRBV20-1 and TRBJ1-2, with TRBD1 as a possible D gene (5 bases). The CDR3 contains 11 residues. CDR1 and CDR2 from the germline V gene are DFQATT and SNEGSKA (reference sequence). The CDR3 is CRTASNYGYTF. The CDR3 bases are TGCAGGACAGCCTCTAACTATGGCTACACCTTC.

This sequence joins TRBV5-6 and TRBJ1-1; a weak D match, TRBD1 (5 bases). The CDR3 contains 15 residues. The germline V gene encodes CDR1 SGHDT and CDR2 YYEEEE. V was pared by 4 bases and J by 4 bases, with 17 bases between. The CDR3 region has the DNA TGTGCCAGCAGCCCAACTATGACAGCAATCACTGAAGCTTTCTTT. It yields the protein CASSPTMTAITEAFF.

The gene calls are TRBV2 and TRBJ2-2; TRBD1 aligns across 7 bases. This CDR3 spans 16 amino acids. Germline lookup yields CDR1 SNHLY and CDR2 FYNNEI. After removal of 4 bases from V and 1 base from J, the junction contained 6 bases not matched to a gene. The CDR3 nucleotides read TGTGCCAGCAGTGTGAGAGGGGGCTTGAACACCGGGGAGCTGTTTTTT. This encodes CASSVRGGLNTGELFF.

The J gene is TRBJ1-1, the V gene TRBV10-1; D not certain. Germline V gene data show CDR1 as WNHNN and CDR2 as SYGVQD (reference sequence). V lost 0 bases to trimming and J lost 2 bases, with 7 bases between them. The length of the CDR3 is 14 residues. The chain's CDR3 is CASSESGSNTEAFF. For the CDR3, the DNA is TGCGCCAGCAGTGAGTCAGGGAGTAACACTGAAGCTTTCTTT.

The V gene is TRBV6-4, the J gene TRBJ1-2; 8 bases line up with TRBD1. The CDR3 extends over 15 amino acids. Unmatched junction bases numbered 4, after V lost 0 bases and J lost 4 bases. Looked up from germline, CDR1 is MRHNA and CDR2 is SNTAGT. The CDR3, as DNA: TGTGCCAGCAGTGACTCCCCAGGGGGCCGCTATGGCTACACCTTC. Protein product: CASSDSPGGRYGYTF.

The chain joins TRBV2 to TRBJ1-5, with TRBD1 matching over 9 bases. The CDR3 loop spans 14 amino acids. Germline CDR1 reads SNHLY; CDR2 reads FYNNEI. Trimming cost V 5 bases and J 4 bases; bases outside gene matches: 3. CDR3 region: CASSRDRVNQPQHF. CDR3 DNA sequence: TGTGCCAGCAGTCGGGACAGGGTTAATCAGCCCCAGCATTTT.

The chain carries TRBV10-3 and TRBJ2-5, with D maybe TRBD1 (6 bases). V was trimmed by 3 bases and J by 5 bases, leaving 25 bases between them. Germline CDR1 and CDR2: ENHRY and SYGVKD. CDR3 length equals 18 residues. CDR3 amino acids: CAISERGGSGKLRETQYF. The DNA for the CDR3 is TGTGCCATCAGTGAACGAGGGGGTAGTGGAAAGTTGAGGGAGACCCAGTACTTC.

The V gene is TRBV5-1, the J gene TRBJ2-7; 11 bases are shared with TRBD2. The V segment lost 0 bases and the J segment 0 bases; nucleotides outside the gene matches: 11. This CDR3 is 19 amino acids long. The V gene's germline CDR1 is SGHRS and CDR2 YFSETQ. The CDR3 reads CASSLDPPGTSGGSYEQYF. The DNA for the CDR3 is TGCGCCAGCAGCTTGGACCCTCCCGGAACTAGCGGGGGCTCCTACGAGCAGTACTTC.

V is TRBV27 and J is TRBJ2-5; maybe TRBD2 (6 bases). Germline lookup yields CDR1 MNHEY and CDR2 SMNVEV (reference sequence). There are 14 residues in the CDR3. V was pared by 4 bases and J by 7 bases, with 16 bases between. The CDR3 sequence is CASSSRRGPRTQYF. CDR3 in DNA: TGTGCCAGCAGTTCCCGGAGGGGTCCAAGGACCCAGTACTTC.

The V gene is TRBV11-2, the J gene TRBJ2-7; tentative D call: TRBD2 (5 bases). This CDR3 region has 16 residues. The germline V gene has CDR1 SGHAT and CDR2 FQNNGV. Trimming stripped 5 bases from V and 2 bases from J, with 19 bases between. The CDR3 nucleotides read TGTGCCAGCAGCCCAATTGCGTGGGAGACAACCTACGAGCAGTACTTC. Its translation is CASSPIAWETTYEQYF.

The genes are TRBV5-4 and TRBJ1-5, with 12 positions matching TRBD1. The V segment lost 4 bases and the J segment 4 bases; nucleotides outside the gene matches: 9. Germline V gene sequence: CDR1 SGHNT, CDR2 YYREEE (reference sequence). This CDR3 has 17 residues. The CDR3 spells CASSRGTGGLGNQPQHF. The CDR3 bases are TGTGCCAGCAGCAGGGGGACAGGGGGCCTGGGTAATCAGCCCCAGCATTTT.

The J gene is TRBJ1-5, the V gene TRBV6-5; D is uncertain. The CDR3 consists of 12 residues. With 7 bases removed from V and 7 bases from J, the gap between germline ends came to 11 bases. From germline, CDR1 is MNHEY and CDR2 SVGAGI. CDR3 residues: CASNREGQPQHF. CDR3 DNA: TGTGCCAGCAATAGGGAGGGCCAGCCCCAGCATTTT.

The chain combines TRBV6-1 with TRBJ2-7; D uncertain. In germline, CDR1 is MNHNS, CDR2 SASEGT. V shed 5 bases and J shed 6 bases, with 11 bases lying between them. This CDR3 has 12 amino acids. The CDR3 loop reads CASSPVRSEQYF. CDR3 DNA: TGTGCCAGCAGTCCGGTGAGGAGCGAGCAGTACTTC.

The chain has TRBV6-5 and TRBJ1-1; D call uncertain. V dropped 4 bases and J dropped 4 bases, with 4 bases sitting between them. Looked up from germline, CDR1 is MNHEY and CDR2 is SVGAGI. The CDR3 sequence is 11 residues long. Here the CDR3 reads CASSFGTEAFF. The CDR3 coding sequence is TGTGCCAGCAGTTTCGGCACTGAAGCTTTCTTT.

This clone was found a few times. The chain combines TRBV4-1 with TRBJ2-1, with a weak D call TRBD1 (7 bases). CDR3 size: 16 residues. Trimming cost V 2 bases and J 5 bases, with 16 bases left between them. Germline CDR1 reads MGHRA; CDR2 reads YSYEKL. The DNA for the CDR3 is TGCGCCAGCAGCCAACCGGCCAGGGGGAGGCACAATGAGCAGTTCTTC. This encodes CASSQPARGRHNEQFF.

The chain recombines TRBV15 with TRBJ2-4, with a possible D match to TRBD2 (6 bases). CDR1 and CDR2 (germline): LNHNV, YYDKDF (reference sequence). Deletions cut 1 base from V and 9 bases from J, with 28 bases between. This CDR3 is 19 amino acids long. CDR3 in amino acids: CATSRAGDQGGHIRGIQYF. The CDR3, as DNA: TGTGCCACCAGCAGAGCGGGGGATCAAGGCGGACATATTCGGGGCATTCAGTACTTC.